The 27 T cell receptor beta chains in this list originate from one sample, sequenced in a study of Graves' ophthalmopathy and Graves' hyperthyroidism. The TCR beta CDR3 regions underwent amplification from RNA transcripts. First-round RT-PCR relied on HTBI primers, and a second-round multiplex PCR came next. Using its own MiXCR run on the multiplex PCR reads, TCRdb lists one record per CDR3 protein. This sample has 400,000 to 450,000 distinct CDR3 sequences, with 20% to 25% found just once. The sequencing sample was made of peripheral blood. Receptors were obtained from a woman between 18 and 29 years old with stable Graves' hyperthyroidism.

Ten or more counts support this clonotype. The chain carries TRBV24-1 and TRBJ2-5; D may be TRBD2 (6 bases). V lost 4 bases and J 5 bases, leaving 13 bases between the germline ends. The CDR3 length is 14 residues. The germline V gene encodes CDR1 KGHDR and CDR2 SFDVKD. CDR3 sequence reads: CATSERLGSETQYF. CDR3 coding DNA: TGTGCCACCAGTGAACGACTAGGCAGTGAGACCCAGTACTTC.

This clonotype has a count of ten or more. The V gene is TRBV20-1, the J gene TRBJ2-5; the match to TRBD2 covers 7 bases. Germline V CDR1 and CDR2: DFQATT, SNEGSKA (reference sequence). V was clipped by 4 bases and J by 4 bases; unmatched bases: 6. The CDR3 is 13 residues long. The CDR3 loop is CSANVASGETQYF. DNA for the CDR3: TGCAGTGCTAATGTGGCTAGCGGAGAGACCCAGTACTTC.

At least ten counts were recorded for this clonotype. This chain links TRBV7-9 with TRBJ2-5; TRBD1 aligns across 7 bases. The junction had 10 bases not matched to a gene; V was cut back by 3 bases and J by 3 bases. The CDR3 covers 16 residues. Germline values: CDR1 SEHNR, CDR2 FQNEAQ (reference sequence). DNA of the CDR3: TGTGCCAGCAGCTTCCCACCAAGACAGGGTAAAGAGACCCAGTACTTC. This sequence encodes CASSFPPRQGKETQYF. The entire variable domain, with the rest obtained from reference TRBV7-9 and TRBJ2-5, is as follows: DTGVSQNPRHKITKRGQNVTFRCDPISEHNRLYWYRQTLGQGPEFLTYFQNEAQLEKSRLLSDRFSAERPKGSFSTLEIQRTEQGDSAMYLCASSFPPRQGKETQYFGPGTRLLVL.

The genes are TRBV2 and TRBJ2-5; TRBD2 aligns across 10 bases. Per the germline V gene, CDR1 is SNHLY and CDR2 is FYNNEI. V was pared by 3 bases and J by 5 bases, with 9 bases of the junction left unmatched. The CDR3 is made up of 16 amino acids. CDR3 residues: CASSDYRLAGTETQYF. The CDR3 DNA reads TGTGCCAGCAGTGACTACCGACTAGCGGGCACGGAGACCCAGTACTTC.

This rearrangement joins TRBV28 to TRBJ2-4; TRBD2 agrees at 12 bases. With V trimmed by 6 bases and J by 8 bases, 5 bases remained unmatched. This CDR3 comprises 14 residues. CDR1 is MDHEN, CDR2 SYDVKM, per germline. The CDR3 sequence: CASRKRLAGDIQYF. The DNA of the CDR3 is TGTGCCAGCAGAAAAAGACTAGCGGGAGACATTCAGTACTTC.

On this clonotype itself: With a much larger clone just one base away, this may be a read error. V gene TRBV2 combines with J gene TRBJ1-1; 10 bases agree with TRBD1. CDR1 and CDR2 (germline): SNHLY, FYNNEI. This CDR3 comprises 13 residues. In DNA form, the CDR3 reads TGTGCCAGCAGTACGACAGGGGGCACTGAAGCTGTCTTT. This sequence encodes CASSTTGGTEAVF. Full variable domain (remainder filled in from reference TRBV2 and TRBJ1-1): EPEVTQTPSHQVTQMGQEVILRCVPISNHLYFYWYRQILGQKVEFLVSFYNNEISEKSEIFDDQFSVERPDGSNFTLKIRSTKLEDSAMYFCASSTTGGTEAVFGQGTRLTVV.

This clonotype was found many times. The chain carries TRBV5-1 and TRBJ2-7, with TRBD1 matching over 9 bases. V trimming: 3 bases; J trimming: 6 bases; junction bases outside the gene matches: 7. The germline CDR1 and CDR2 sequences are SGHRS and YFSETQ. CDR3 length: 14 residues. Here the CDR3 DNA reads TGCGCCAGCAGCTCACTACAGGGGGCTGGCGAGCAGTACTTC. Translating it yields CASSSLQGAGEQYF.

J is TRBJ2-2 and V is TRBV30; D uncertain. Germline CDR1 GTSNPN, CDR2 SVGIG (reference sequence). V was trimmed by 0 bases and J by 3 bases, leaving 11 bases between them. This CDR3 region has 15 residues. CDR3: CAWSVSSVDTGELFF. The CDR3 DNA reads TGTGCCTGGAGTGTATCAAGCGTCGACACCGGGGAGCTGTTTTTT.

This clonotype was found many times. The chain links TRBV7-2 to TRBJ2-7, with 11 bases lining up with TRBD2. V was pared by 4 bases and J by 4 bases, with 6 bases of the junction left unmatched. The CDR3 has 15 amino acids. Germline loops: CDR1 SGHTA, CDR2 FQGNSA. The CDR3 DNA follows: TGTGCCAGCAGCTCATCTAGCGGGAGGTTGTACGAGCAGTACTTC. Translation: CASSSSSGRLYEQYF.

This clonotype was recorded many times. This CDR3 reads CASSLRSWTGIYGYTF. DNA for the CDR3: TGTGCCAGCAGCCTCCGTAGTTGGACAGGGATCTATGGCTACACCTTC. This sequence joins TRBV9 and TRBJ1-2, with TRBD1 identical over 8 bases. The CDR3 contains 16 residues. Germline lookup yields CDR1 SGDLS and CDR2 YYNGEE. J was trimmed by 4 bases and V by 4 bases; bases with no gene match: 12.

This clonotype has more than one count but fewer than ten. J is TRBJ2-3 and V is TRBV4-3; D uncertain. Trimming removed 1 base from V and 2 bases from J, with 7 bases in between. The CDR3 sequence is 14 residues long. CDR1 is LGHNA, CDR2 YSLEER, per germline. The CDR3 sequence: CASSQVGNTDTQYF. CDR3 DNA sequence: TGCGCCAGCAGCCAAGTGGGGAACACAGATACGCAGTATTTT.

This clonotype was observed many times. The genes are TRBV12-3 or TRBV12-4 and TRBJ1-1, with 7 bases that match TRBD1. CDR3 size: 13 residues. The ends lost 5 bases at V and 7 bases at J; junction bases unmatched: 7. This chain's CDR3 is CASSDNRGNEAFF. CDR3 DNA: TGTGCCAGCAGTGATAACAGGGGTAATGAAGCTTTCTTT.

CDR3 residues: CASSLGRSSYNSPLHF. The CDR3 DNA sequence: TGTGCCAGCAGCCTGGGGCGGAGCTCCTATAATTCACCCCTCCACTTT. The rearrangement links TRBV7-2 to TRBJ1-6, with D possibly matching TRBD1 (5 bases). The CDR3 runs to 16 residues. V gave up 5 bases and J gave up 0 bases, with 11 bases separating them. In germline, CDR1 is SGHTA, CDR2 FQGNSA.

This clonotype occurred many times. The rearrangement uses TRBV5-1 and TRBJ2-5, with TRBD2 matching 14 bases. The germline gives CDR1 SGHRS, CDR2 YFSETQ. CDR3 length: 16 residues. V shed 4 bases and J 5 bases; nucleotides not matched to a gene: 7. CDR3 residues: CASSDGTSGSGETQYF. CDR3 coding DNA: TGCGCCAGCAGCGACGGGACTAGCGGGAGTGGCGAGACCCAGTACTTC.

This clonotype has at least ten counts. This chain joins TRBV14 and TRBJ2-7; 11 nucleotides align to TRBD2. V dropped 5 bases and J dropped 4; count of bases not matched to a gene: 10. The length of the CDR3 is 16 residues. Germline V CDR1 and CDR2: SGHDN, FVKESK. DNA for the CDR3: TGTGCCAGCAGCGCAACGTCTAGCGGGAGGACTTACGAGCAGTACTTC. Translated, it gives CASSATSSGRTYEQYF.

This clonotype was seen many times. The chain links TRBV5-1 to TRBJ2-2; D perhaps matches TRBD1 (5 bases). Trimming pared 2 bases from V and 4 bases from J, leaving 12 bases between. The germline CDR1 and CDR2 sequences are SGHRS and YFSETQ. CDR3 length: 15 residues. The CDR3 loop reads CASSFRVGFTGELFF. The DNA of the CDR3 is TGCGCCAGCAGCTTCAGGGTAGGGTTCACCGGGGAGCTGTTTTTT.

In its sample, this clonotype was seen many times. The chain has TRBV2 and TRBJ2-7; D is undetermined. Germline V gene sequence: CDR1 SNHLY, CDR2 FYNNEI. The CDR3 sequence is 12 residues long. V was shortened by 7 bases and J by 4 bases, with 11 bases between the two germline ends. The CDR3 sequence is CASNVGSYEQYF. CDR3 in DNA: TGTGCCAGCAACGTAGGCAGTTACGAGCAGTACTTC.

In its sample, this clonotype was seen many times. V gene TRBV20-1 combines with J gene TRBJ2-5; 7 bases are a match to TRBD2. V lost 6 bases to trimming and J lost 4 bases; unmatched junction nucleotides: 14. This CDR3 has 15 amino acids. CDR1 is DFQATT, CDR2 SNEGSKA, per germline (reference sequence). The CDR3 reads CSAVVSRGIRETQYF. DNA of the CDR3: TGCAGTGCCGTAGTGTCGCGGGGGATAAGAGAGACCCAGTACTTC.

This clonotype was seen ten or more times. The rearrangement uses TRBV20-1 and TRBJ2-7; D is perhaps TRBD1 (6 bases). The germline CDR1 and CDR2 sequences are DFQATT and SNEGSKA (reference sequence). The CDR3 is 12 amino acids. V lost 5 bases to trimming and J lost 3 bases, with 11 bases between them. The CDR3 nucleotides are TGCAGTGCTCTCCGAGGGGGCTACGAGCAGTACTTC. Translation: CSALRGGYEQYF.

This clonotype occurred many times. This sequence joins TRBV29-1 and TRBJ2-5; no reliable D call. This CDR3 contains 10 residues. Germline V CDR1 and CDR2: SQVTM, ANQGSEA. Trimming removed 7 bases at V and 5 bases at J, with 8 bases between. Written as DNA, the CDR3 is TGCAGCGGAAAAGTTGAGACCCAGTACTTC. Translating gives CSGKVETQYF.

The V call is TRBV4-1, the J call TRBJ2-2; D unclear. The length of the CDR3 is 15 residues. Looked up from germline, CDR1 is MGHRA and CDR2 is YSYEKL. Trimming left V 3 bases short and J 4 bases short, with 12 bases between. The CDR3 sequence is CASSQPTSRTGELFF. CDR3 sequence (DNA): TGCGCCAGCAGCCAGCCGACTTCCCGCACCGGGGAGCTGTTTTTT.

In this sample, this clonotype turned up once. Germline and junction disagree at one end, which may indicate a read error. In DNA form, the CDR3 reads TGCAGCGTTGGAGAATACTCCCTGAACACTGAAGCTTGCTTT. Translation gives CSVGEYSLNTEACF. V is TRBV29-1 and J is TRBJ1-1; D is unclear. Germline CDR1 reads SQVTM; CDR2 reads ANQGSEA. This CDR3 has 14 amino acids. The whole variable domain, filled in from reference TRBV29-1 and TRBJ1-1, reads SAVISQKPSRDICQRGTSLTIQCQVDSQVTMMFWYRQQPGQSLTLIATANQGSEATYESGFVIDKFPISRPNLTFSTLTVSNMSPEDSSIYLCSVGEYSLNTEACFGQGTRLTVV.

This clonotype was observed at least ten times. V is TRBV9 and J is TRBJ2-3; D not certain. The V and J ends lost 4 bases and 2 bases respectively, with 14 bases between them. Germline V gene sequence: CDR1 SGDLS, CDR2 YYNGEE. The CDR3 runs 15 residues. The chain's CDR3 is CASSKGHRDTDTQYF. In DNA, the CDR3 is TGTGCCAGCAGCAAGGGTCATAGGGACACAGATACGCAGTATTTT.

Of note for this clonotype: A much larger clone differs by one base, so this may be a read error. The rearrangement uses TRBV10-3 and TRBJ2-7; 7 nucleotides align to TRBD1. J lost 2 bases, V lost 5 bases, and 6 bases had no gene match. This CDR3 region has 14 residues. Germline V CDR1 and CDR2: ENHRY, SYGVKD. The CDR3 sequence: CAISSAGTAYEQYV. CDR3 in DNA: TGTGCCATCAGTTCAGCCGGGACAGCCTACGAGCAGTACGTC.

The chain has TRBV6-1 and TRBJ2-2; 9 bases are shared with TRBD2. This CDR3 region has 16 residues. The germline V gene encodes CDR1 MNHNS and CDR2 SASEGT. V gave up 1 base and J gave up 4 bases; unmatched junction bases: 4. The CDR3 loop reads CASSEGIAGVTGELFF. CDR3 nucleotide sequence: TGTGCCAGCAGTGAAGGAATAGCGGGAGTCACCGGGGAGCTGTTTTTT.

This clonotype has a count of ten or more. The chain uses TRBV12-3 or TRBV12-4 and TRBJ1-1; TRBD1 agrees at 7 bases. Trimming took 7 bases from V and 0 from J; bases not matched to a gene: 5. The CDR3 loop spans 14 amino acids. The CDR3 DNA is TGTGCCAGCATCGCAGACAGGGTGAACACTGAAGCTTTCTTT. The encoded protein is CASIADRVNTEAFF.

This clonotype was counted at least ten times. V is TRBV11-1 and J is TRBJ2-5; TRBD1 agrees at 7 bases. The CDR3 contains 13 residues. The junction had 11 bases not matched to a gene; V was cut back by 9 bases and J by 7 bases. CDR1 SGHAT and CDR2 FQDESV come from the germline V gene (reference sequence). Written as DNA, the CDR3 is TGTGCCAGTTCTGCTGGACAGGAGAGGACCCAGTACTTC. Translating gives CASSAGQERTQYF.